A single sample is the source of the 21 T cell receptor beta chains below, sequenced in a study of T cell changes during pregnancy in multiple sclerosis. Clones were sequenced by immunoSEQ multiplex PCR, and TCRdb holds only the in-frame ones, with some missing. The sample lists some 43,000 clones, about nine tenths occurring once. This specimen was CD8+ T cells from peripheral blood mononuclear cells, taken in the first trimester of pregnancy. The receptors derive from a female donor with multiple sclerosis, enrolled in a pregnancy study.

The chain has TRBV4-1 and TRBJ2-1, with TRBD1 identical over 11 bases. Germline CDR1 and CDR2: MGHRA and YSYEKL. The CDR3 has 15 residues. The V segment lost 0 bases and the J segment 8 bases; nucleotides outside the gene matches: 3. CDR3 nucleotides: TGCGCCAGCAGCCAAGAGGACAGGGGGCTCTATGAGCAGTTCTTC. Encoded protein: CASSQEDRGLYEQFF.

The chain has TRBV7-9 and TRBJ1-2; a possible D gene is TRBD1 (5 bases). Germline loops: CDR1 SEHNR, CDR2 FQNEAQ (reference sequence). Deletions cut 3 bases from V and 4 bases from J, with 15 bases between. CDR3 length equals 15 residues. The CDR3 DNA is TGTGCCAGCAGCTTCGAAACCGACAGCGTCTATGGCTACACCTTC. It translates to CASSFETDSVYGYTF. Full variable domain (remainder filled in from reference TRBV7-9 and TRBJ1-2): DTGVSQNPRHKITKRGQNVTFRCDPISEHNRLYWYRQTLGQGPEFLTYFQNEAQLEKSRLLSDRFSAERPKGSFSTLEIQRTEQGDSAMYLCASSFETDSVYGYTFGSGTRLTVV.

The chain links TRBV2 to TRBJ1-6; tentative D call: TRBD1 (6 bases). Germline V gene lookup returns CDR1 SNHLY and CDR2 FYNNEI. The CDR3 runs 16 residues. V lost 2 bases and J lost 6, with 14 bases in between. CDR3 residues: CASSERTATSNSPLHF. In DNA, the CDR3 is TGTGCCAGCAGTGAAAGGACAGCCACCAGTAATTCACCCCTCCACTTT.

This clone was seen once. This chain links TRBV27 with TRBJ2-2; 8 nucleotides line up with TRBD1. The CDR3 totals 18 residues. Losses at the gene ends were 7 bases for V and 1 base for J; bases not matched to a gene: 14. The germline gives CDR1 MNHEY, CDR2 SMNVEV (reference sequence). CDR3 coding DNA: TGTGCCAGCACCCCGTTCTCAGGGGGCTTCGTGAACACCGGGGAGCTGTTTTTT. Protein sequence: CASTPFSGGFVNTGELFF.

This clone was detected a few times. The V and J genes are TRBV6-6 and TRBJ1-1, with D unresolved. Looked up from germline, CDR1 is MNHNY and CDR2 is SVGAGI (reference sequence). This CDR3 comprises 15 residues. V was pared by 0 bases and J by 3 bases, with 11 bases between. The CDR3 bases are TGTGCCAGCAGTTACTCGAGCTTAGATTACACTGAAGCTTTCTTT. Protein product: CASSYSSLDYTEAFF.

The chain recombines TRBV5-1 with TRBJ1-1; 7 nucleotides align to TRBD1. The CDR3 contains 15 residues. J gave up 5 bases and V 0 bases, and 7 bases lay outside the gene matches. CDR1 and CDR2 (germline): SGHRS, YFSETQ. CDR3 in DNA: TGCGCCAGCAGCTTGGCCTTAGGGGGCCGGACTGAAGCTTTCTTT. Amino acid sequence: CASSLALGGRTEAFF.

The V gene is TRBV5-1, the J gene TRBJ2-1, with D tentatively TRBD1 (6 bases). In germline, CDR1 is SGHRS, CDR2 YFSETQ. Trimming removed 0 bases at V and 2 bases at J, with 12 bases between. The CDR3 totals 16 residues. As DNA, the CDR3 is TGCGCCAGCAGCTTGGAAGGGGGTGGGCCCTACAATGAGCAGTTCTTC. Residues: CASSLEGGGPYNEQFF.

This rearrangement joins TRBV14 to TRBJ2-7; 14 bases fit TRBD2. The CDR3 runs 18 residues. J gave up 5 bases and V 1 base, and 10 bases lay outside the gene matches. Germline values: CDR1 SGHDN, CDR2 FVKESK. The CDR3 region is CASSQAGTSGSKTHEQYF. CDR3 bases: TGTGCCAGCAGCCAAGCAGGGACTAGCGGGAGTAAGACCCACGAGCAGTACTTC.

The chain uses TRBV4-3 and TRBJ1-5; 8 bases fit TRBD1. This CDR3 is 15 amino acids long. Germline trimming cut 0 bases from V and 7 bases from J; bases unmatched to any gene: 5. From germline, CDR1 is LGHNA and CDR2 YSLEER. This CDR3 is CASSQDRGRWQPQHF. The CDR3 DNA follows: TGCGCCAGCAGCCAAGACAGGGGGCGTTGGCAGCCCCAGCATTTT.

V and J are TRBV5-4 and TRBJ2-3, with 7 bases aligning to TRBD1. The CDR3 totals 15 residues. J lost 6 bases, V lost 0 bases, and 7 bases had no gene match. Germline CDR1 SGHNT, CDR2 YYREEE (reference sequence). The CDR3, as DNA: TGTGCCAGCAGCTTGGCACACCTACAGGGGGATACGCAGTATTTT. Translated, it gives CASSLAHLQGDTQYF. Full variable domain (remainder filled in from reference TRBV5-4 and TRBJ2-3): ETGVTQSPTHLIKTRGQQVTLRCSSQSGHNTVSWYQQALGQGPQFIFQYYREEENGRGNFPPRFSGLQFPNYSSELNVNALELDDSALYLCASSLAHLQGDTQYFGPGTRLTVL.

This clone was recorded only once. This chain joins TRBV11-2 and TRBJ2-1, with 10 bases that match TRBD2. This CDR3 is 15 amino acids long. CDR1 and CDR2 from the germline V gene are SGHAT and FQNNGV. The ends lost 0 bases at V and 7 bases at J; junction bases unmatched: 3. In nucleotides, the CDR3 is TGTGCCAGCAGCTTAGAAGCGGGGGGGCTTAATGAGCAGTTCTTC. As protein: CASSLEAGGLNEQFF.

V is TRBV4-2 and J is TRBJ1-2; D remains unclear. The germline CDR1 and CDR2 sequences are LGHNA and YNFKEQ. V lost 4 bases, J lost 5 bases, and 17 bases lay in between. The CDR3 has 15 amino acids. CDR3 coding DNA: TGTGCCAGCAGCCCAAAGGAGGGATCCTTTTATGGCTACACCTTC. It specifies CASSPKEGSFYGYTF.

The rearrangement links TRBV20-1 to TRBJ2-7, with 7 nucleotides matching TRBD1. CDR3 length equals 11 residues. After removal of 5 bases from V and 3 bases from J, the junction contained 1 base not matched to a gene. Per the germline V gene, CDR1 is DFQATT and CDR2 is SNEGSKA (reference sequence). CDR3 sequence (DNA): TGCAGTGCTGGGGACAGCTACGAGCAGTACTTC. It codes for CSAGDSYEQYF.

This clone was detected only once. The chain joins TRBV2 to TRBJ2-5, with D tentatively TRBD1 (6 bases). The germline V gene has CDR1 SNHLY and CDR2 FYNNEI. The CDR3 loop spans 18 amino acids. Trimming stripped 1 base from V and 2 bases from J, with 20 bases between. CDR3 bases: TGTGCCAGCAGTGAAGATTTTAGTGTGGGCGGACAGCAAGAGACCCAGTACTTC. Translated, it gives CASSEDFSVGGQQETQYF.

This clone occurred a few times. The rearrangement links TRBV6-1 to TRBJ1-1; D is uncertain. There are 15 residues in the CDR3. Trimming cost V 1 base and J 0 bases, with 9 bases left between them. Germline V gene lookup returns CDR1 MNHNS and CDR2 SASEGT. CDR3 in amino acids: CASSEGADLNTEAFF. In nucleotides, the CDR3 is TGTGCCAGCAGTGAAGGGGCAGACCTGAACACTGAAGCTTTCTTT.

The rearrangement joins TRBV9 to TRBJ2-4; TRBD2 matches at 7 bases. Germline V lookup: CDR1 SGDLS, CDR2 YYNGEE. With 4 bases clipped from V and 4 bases from J, the junction kept 8 bases outside the gene matches. This CDR3 has 15 amino acids. The DNA for the CDR3 is TGTGCCAGCAGCCCTCCGGGACTAACTAAAAACATTCAGTACTTC. Amino acids: CASSPPGLTKNIQYF.

The chain carries TRBV5-4 and TRBJ2-1; 8 bases fit TRBD1. CDR3 length: 16 amino acids. J lost 2 bases, V lost 3 bases, and 7 bases had no gene match. From germline, CDR1 is SGHNT and CDR2 YYREEE (reference sequence). CDR3 sequence reads: CASSWEETGAYNEQFF. DNA of the CDR3: TGTGCCAGCAGCTGGGAGGAGACAGGGGCCTACAATGAGCAGTTCTTC.

The chain is built from TRBV11-2 and TRBJ2-1; weak D call: TRBD1 (6 bases). This CDR3 is built from 14 residues. V was clipped by 5 bases and J by 7 bases, with 15 bases between them. Germline values: CDR1 SGHAT, CDR2 FQNNGV. CDR3 region: CASSGTDRQNEQFF. CDR3 sequence (DNA): TGTGCCAGCAGCGGAACGGACAGACAGAATGAGCAGTTCTTC.

The chain combines TRBV5-4 with TRBJ1-2, with 7 bases that match TRBD1. The CDR3 spans 14 residues. V was pared by 4 bases and J by 4 bases, with 7 bases of the junction left unmatched. The germline V gene has CDR1 SGHNT and CDR2 YYREEE (reference sequence). The CDR3 loop is CASSPDRARYGYTF. The CDR3 DNA follows: TGTGCCAGCAGCCCTGACAGGGCCCGCTATGGCTACACCTTC.

This chain joins TRBV7-9 and TRBJ2-7, with 7 bases that match TRBD2. The CDR3 length is 16 residues. CDR1 and CDR2 from the germline V gene are SEHNR and FQNEAQ (reference sequence). With 1 base clipped from V and 1 base from J, the junction kept 7 bases outside the gene matches. DNA for the CDR3: TGTGCCAGCAGCTTAGGAAGTGGGAGGGGATCCTACGAGCAGTACTTC. This codes for CASSLGSGRGSYEQYF.

This chain links TRBV7-9 with TRBJ2-5; D is unresolved. Germline CDR1 and CDR2: SEHNR and FQNEAQ (reference sequence). Trimming stripped 1 base from V and 2 bases from J, with 11 bases between. This CDR3 spans 15 amino acids. The DNA for the CDR3 is TGTGCCAGCAGCTTAGTGAGACTGGAGCAAGAGACCCAGTACTTC. Translation: CASSLVRLEQETQYF.